What follows are 28 T cell receptor beta chains derived from one specimen sequenced in a study of CD8+CD57+ T cells in acquired aplastic anemia. An expansion of CD8+CD57+ cells by flow cytometry had been shown in patients chosen for sequencing. TCR beta VDJ and CDR3 profiles were obtained from a genomic DNA template. TCRdb independently ran MiXCR on the reads; one entry per CDR3 protein. This sample carries 250,000 to 300,000 distinct CDR3 sequences, under 60% of them seen once, and the ten largest clones take around 1.3%. Material for sequencing was sorted CD4+, CD8+, or CD8+CD57+ T cells (not recorded which) from PBMCs. The receptors here all came from a human donor with aplastic anemia.

This chain joins TRBV6-5 and TRBJ2-7; no definite D call. Germline loops: CDR1 MNHEY, CDR2 SVGAGI. The V end was cut by 5 bases, the J end by 3 bases, with 17 bases between. The CDR3 has 15 amino acids. The CDR3 DNA reads TGTGCCAGCAGTCCGCGGTCACCTGACCTCTACGAGCAGTACTTC. Its protein product is CASSPRSPDLYEQYF.

This clonotype has at least ten counts. This chain links TRBV6-1 with TRBJ2-1; tentatively, D is TRBD1 or TRBD2 (5 bases each). The germline CDR1 and CDR2 sequences are MNHNS and SASEGT. The CDR3 contains 15 residues. The V end was cut by 8 bases, the J end by 1 base, with 15 bases between. The CDR3 nucleotides read TGTGCCAGCGCAAGTCGGGGCGTTTCCTACAATGAGCAGTTCTTC. This translates into CASASRGVSYNEQFF.

This clonotype appeared a single time. The CDR3 DNA sequence: TGTGCCAGCAGCTTAGGGGGGGGGGCTTGGGAGACCCAGTACTTC. Translation: CASSLGGGAWETQYF. J is TRBJ2-5 and V is TRBV7-2; weak D call: TRBD2 (7 bases). The germline V gene has CDR1 SGHTA and CDR2 FQGNSA. V lost 1 base to trimming and J lost 5 bases, with 14 bases between them. CDR3 length: 15 amino acids.

Worth noting for this clonotype: The junction differs from germline at one of its ends, possibly a read error. The chain carries TRBV18 and TRBJ1-5; D is ambiguous. This CDR3 comprises 15 residues. CDR1 and CDR2 (germline): KGHSH, LQKENI. The CDR3 protein is CANSPSQSLNQPQHF. The CDR3 bases are TGTGCCAACTCACCGAGCCAGTCCCTGAATCAGCCCCAGCATTTT.

The rearrangement links TRBV9 to TRBJ1-2, with TRBD1 matching over 7 bases. CDR3 length: 15 residues. After removal of 0 bases from V and 5 bases from J, the junction contained 7 bases not matched to a gene. CDR1 and CDR2 (germline): SGDLS, YYNGEE. The DNA of the CDR3 is TGTGCCAGCAGCGTAGAGGGGGCAGGGGGTTATGGCTACACCTTC. Its translation is CASSVEGAGGYGYTF.

V usage is TRBV5-1 and J usage is TRBJ1-2; 9 bases agree with TRBD1. The germline CDR1 and CDR2 sequences are SGHRS and YFSETQ. With V trimmed by 0 bases and J by 8 bases, 5 bases remained unmatched. The CDR3 extends over 14 amino acids. CDR3 loop: CASSLVGTGTGYTF. DNA for the CDR3: TGCGCCAGCAGCTTGGTAGGGACAGGGACCGGCTACACCTTC.

The gene calls are TRBV7-8 and TRBJ2-5, with D maybe TRBD2 (6 bases). The J call may be wrong; the DNA end is better matched by TRBJ2-1. The length of the CDR3 is 15 residues. Looked up from germline, CDR1 is SGHVS and CDR2 is FQNEAQ. For the CDR3, the DNA is TGTGCCAGCAGCTCCCGGGCAGCGCTTCGGGGGGAGCAGTTCTTC. This sequence encodes CASSSRAALRGEQFF.

This clonotype was observed many times. V gene TRBV7-3 combines with J gene TRBJ2-2, with 13 bases aligning to TRBD2. The CDR3 has 18 amino acids. Trimming took 5 bases from V and 4 from J; bases not matched to a gene: 10. The germline V gene has CDR1 SGHTA and CDR2 FQGTGA. CDR3 in DNA: TGTGCCAGCAGCCCCCGACTAGCGGGGGGCGGAGGCACCGGGGAGCTGTTTTTT. Its translation is CASSPRLAGGGGTGELFF.

The V gene is TRBV7-9, the J gene TRBJ2-2; the D gene is possibly TRBD2 (5 bases). The germline gives CDR1 SEHNR, CDR2 FQNEAQ (reference sequence). Between the trimmed V and J ends, which lost 4 bases and 4 bases, there was a span of 10 bases. The CDR3 runs 14 residues. For the CDR3, the DNA is TGTGCCAGCAGCTGGACTCAACTCACCGGGGAGCTGTTTTTT. Translation gives CASSWTQLTGELFF.

This chain uses TRBV24-1 with TRBJ2-1, with D perhaps matching TRBD1 (7 bases). Germline assignment: CDR1 KGHDR and CDR2 SFDVKD. There are 16 residues in the CDR3. Trimming removed 0 bases from V and 1 base from J, with 9 bases in between. CDR3 sequence: CATSDLQGGSYNEQFF. CDR3 nucleotide sequence: TGTGCCACCAGTGATTTGCAGGGGGGATCCTACAATGAGCAGTTCTTC.

The chain recombines TRBV9 with TRBJ2-3; tentatively, D is TRBD1 (5 bases). This CDR3 comprises 15 residues. CDR1 is SGDLS and CDR2 is YYNGEE in the germline V gene. V lost 2 bases to trimming and J lost 0 bases, with 10 bases between them. In nucleotides, the CDR3 is TGTGCCAGCAGCGTCACAGGTACTAGCACAGATACGCAGTATTTT. This sequence encodes CASSVTGTSTDTQYF.

The chain is built from TRBV19 and TRBJ2-7, with 10 bases aligning to TRBD2. CDR3 length: 15 amino acids. The junction had 14 bases not matched to a gene; V was cut back by 10 bases and J by 5 bases. Germline CDR1 LNHDA, CDR2 SQIVND (reference sequence). The CDR3 DNA sequence: TGTGCCACTTTAGGGCCTAGCGGGAGAAGCCACGAGCAGTACTTC. This codes for CATLGPSGRSHEQYF.

This rearrangement joins TRBV20-1 to TRBJ2-4, with D tentatively TRBD2 (5 bases). Looked up from germline, CDR1 is DFQATT and CDR2 is SNEGSKA (reference sequence). The CDR3 is 13 residues long. Deletions cut 5 bases from V and 6 bases from J, with 14 bases between. The CDR3 here is CSAPGPGGNIQYF. In nucleotides, the CDR3 is TGCAGTGCTCCTGGGCCAGGAGGAAACATTCAGTACTTC.

The chain couples TRBV2 to TRBJ2-5; D not resolved. CDR3 length: 11 residues. Germline V gene data show CDR1 as SNHLY and CDR2 as FYNNEI. Deletions cut 6 bases from V and 4 bases from J, with 6 bases between. In DNA form, the CDR3 reads TGTGCCAGCAGAGTCAGAGAGACCCAGTACTTC. Translating gives CASRVRETQYF.

This clonotype was detected only a few times. This chain links TRBV5-4 with TRBJ2-1, with a tentative D call TRBD2 (5 bases). The V end was cut by 1 base, the J end by 6 bases, with 8 bases between. Germline lookup yields CDR1 SGHNT and CDR2 YYREEE (reference sequence). The CDR3 is 13 amino acids. The CDR3 region is CASSLTGSNEQFF. CDR3 DNA: TGTGCCAGCAGCTTGACTGGGAGCAATGAGCAGTTCTTC.

The gene calls are TRBV12-3 or TRBV12-4 and TRBJ1-4, with TRBD1 matching over 8 bases. The CDR3 runs 15 residues. V was pared by 6 bases and J by 1 base, with 4 bases of the junction left unmatched. The CDR3 nucleotides are TGTGCCAGCAGGACAGACAGGGGAACTAATGAAAAACTGTTTTTT. Residues: CASRTDRGTNEKLFF.

This rearrangement joins TRBV2 to TRBJ1-2; perhaps TRBD1 as D (6 bases). V lost 0 bases and J 7 bases, leaving 15 bases between the germline ends. Germline V gene lookup returns CDR1 SNHLY and CDR2 FYNNEI. This CDR3 contains 15 residues. CDR3 residues: CASSEAQGGGVGYTF. The CDR3 nucleotides are TGTGCCAGCAGTGAAGCGCAAGGGGGTGGGGTTGGCTACACCTTC.

This clonotype was counted ten times or more. CDR3 sequence: CASSVRLAGNTGELFF. The CDR3 nucleotides are TGTGCCAGCAGCGTACGACTAGCGGGGAACACCGGGGAGCTGTTTTTT. The chain employs TRBV9 and TRBJ2-2; 10 positions match TRBD2. This CDR3 has 16 residues. The V gene's germline CDR1 is SGDLS and CDR2 YYNGEE. V was clipped by 1 base and J by 1 base; unmatched bases: 1.

The V call is TRBV6-5, the J call TRBJ2-7; D may correspond to TRBD1 or TRBD2 (10 bases each). The V gene lost 6 bases and the J gene lost 6 bases, with 24 bases spanning the gap. Germline CDR1 reads MNHEY; CDR2 reads SVGAGI. The CDR3 contains 16 residues. The CDR3, as DNA: TGTGCCAGCAGCGACACACTAGCGGGACAGGGGACCGAGCAGTACTTC. Translation gives CASSDTLAGQGTEQYF.

The chain uses TRBV7-2 and TRBJ1-6; D not resolved. Germline V gene lookup returns CDR1 SGHTA and CDR2 FQGNSA. Trimming took off 1 base at V and 8 bases at J, with 3 bases between the two ends. This CDR3 is built from 12 residues. CDR3 sequence (DNA): TGTGCCAGCAGCTTAGGATATTCACCCCTCCACTTT. This translates into CASSLGYSPLHF.

This chain connects TRBV10-3 to TRBJ1-1; the D is unclear. This CDR3 contains 12 residues. V lost 5 bases and J 3 bases, leaving 7 bases between the germline ends. Germline CDR1 ENHRY, CDR2 SYGVKD. The DNA for the CDR3 is TGTGCCATCAGTTGGACCCACACTGAAGCTTTCTTT. As protein: CAISWTHTEAFF.

This clonotype was detected many times. The rearrangement links TRBV27 to TRBJ2-7; D perhaps matches TRBD1 (6 bases). The germline V gene has CDR1 MNHEY and CDR2 SMNVEV (reference sequence). With 2 bases removed from V and 7 bases from J, the gap between germline ends came to 21 bases. This CDR3 has 16 amino acids. In DNA, the CDR3 is TGTGCCAGCAGTTTAATAGGGGGAAGATTCTTACGTGAGCAGTACTTC. This gives the protein CASSLIGGRFLREQYF.

In this sample, this clonotype turned up a few times. V is TRBV24-1 and J is TRBJ2-3, with D unclear. V gave up 5 bases and J gave up 6 bases, with 5 bases separating them. Germline V gives CDR1 KGHDR, CDR2 SFDVKD. This CDR3 has 11 residues. CDR3 bases: TGTGCCACCAGTGGGACGGATACGCAGTATTTT. This encodes CATSGTDTQYF.

The chain is built from TRBV20-1 and TRBJ2-5; 9 nucleotides agree with TRBD2. CDR3 length: 16 residues. Germline V gives CDR1 DFQATT, CDR2 SNEGSKA (reference sequence). The ends lost 1 base at V and 5 bases at J; junction bases unmatched: 11. The CDR3 DNA reads as TGCAGTGCTAGAGGGCAGGGTCTTAGCGGGAGTGAGACCCAGTACTTC. Protein: CSARGQGLSGSETQYF.

The CDR3 region is CSFVWPSGRTDTQYF. CDR3 nucleotide sequence: TGCAGCTTCGTCTGGCCCTCAGGGCGCACAGATACGCAGTATTTT. This chain joins TRBV20-1 and TRBJ2-3; possible D gene TRBD1, 5 bases. Looked up from germline, CDR1 is DFQATT and CDR2 is SNEGSKA (reference sequence). This CDR3 spans 15 amino acids.

This chain uses TRBV7-9 with TRBJ2-2; 9 positions match TRBD1. Germline-derived CDR1 and CDR2 are SEHNR and FQNEAQ (reference sequence). CDR3 length: 14 residues. V shed 4 bases and J 5 bases; nucleotides not matched to a gene: 2. The CDR3 coding sequence is TGTGCCAGCAGCTCCGGGACAGGGACCGGGGAGCTGTTTTTT. The encoded protein is CASSSGTGTGELFF.

This clonotype was detected only once. The chain uses TRBV7-2 and TRBJ1-2; the match to TRBD1 covers 7 bases. The CDR3 covers 13 residues. Germline V gene sequence: CDR1 SGHTA, CDR2 FQGNSA. The ends lost 3 bases at V and 8 bases at J; junction bases unmatched: 6. The CDR3 is CASSFDRVTGYTF. The CDR3 DNA reads as TGTGCCAGCAGCTTCGACAGGGTAACGGGCTACACCTTC.

The V call is TRBV18, the J call TRBJ2-3; 7 bases align to TRBD1. Germline lookup yields CDR1 KGHSH and CDR2 LQKENI. The length of the CDR3 is 14 residues. The V gene end was trimmed by 5 bases and the J gene end by 1 base; junction bases not matched to a gene: 3. CDR3 protein: CASSDRAGTDTQYF. For the CDR3, the DNA is TGTGCCAGCTCAGACAGGGCGGGCACAGATACGCAGTATTTT. Together with reference TRBV18 and TRBJ2-3, the CDR3 gives the full variable domain: NAGVMQNPRHLVRRRGQEARLRCSPMKGHSHVYWYRQLPEEGLKFMVYLQKENIIDESGMPKERFSAEFPKEGPSILRIQQVVRGDSAAYFCASSDRAGTDTQYFGPGTRLTVL.